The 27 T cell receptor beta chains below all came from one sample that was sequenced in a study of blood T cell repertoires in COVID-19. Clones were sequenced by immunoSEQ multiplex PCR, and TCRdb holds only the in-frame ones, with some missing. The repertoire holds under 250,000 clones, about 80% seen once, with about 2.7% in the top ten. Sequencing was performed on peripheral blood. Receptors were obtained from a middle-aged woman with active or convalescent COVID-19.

CDR3 in DNA: TGTGCCAGTAGTATAGGGGGGGGCCGGACAATTAATCAGCCCCAGCATTTT. This sequence encodes CASSIGGGRTINQPQHF. The chain links TRBV19 to TRBJ1-5; D is possibly TRBD1 (6 bases). CDR1 and CDR2 (germline): LNHDA, SQIVND (reference sequence). V lost 1 base, J lost 4 bases, and 17 bases lay in between. The CDR3 runs 17 residues.

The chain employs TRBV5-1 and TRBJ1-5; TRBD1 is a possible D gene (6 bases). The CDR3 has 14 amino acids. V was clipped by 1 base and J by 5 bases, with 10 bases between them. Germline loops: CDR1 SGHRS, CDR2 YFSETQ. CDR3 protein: CASSLQGSDQPQHF. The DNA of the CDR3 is TGCGCCAGCAGCTTGCAGGGGTCTGATCAGCCCCAGCATTTT.

The CDR3 DNA follows: TGTGCCAGCAGCCAAGGACAGGGGGTTGGGAACACTGAAGCTTTCTTT. Translation: CASSQGQGVGNTEAFF. This chain joins TRBV5-4 and TRBJ1-1; 10 bases line up with TRBD1. CDR1 SGHNT and CDR2 YYREEE come from the germline V gene (reference sequence). V shed 4 bases, J shed 1 base, and the junction held 7 bases outside the gene matches. This CDR3 has 16 residues.

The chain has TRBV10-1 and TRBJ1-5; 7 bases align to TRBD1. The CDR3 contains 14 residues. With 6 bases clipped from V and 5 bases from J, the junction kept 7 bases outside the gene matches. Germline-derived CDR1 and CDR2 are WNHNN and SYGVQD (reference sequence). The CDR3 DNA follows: TGCGCCAGCAGAGACAGGGCACCGGATCAGCCCCAGCATTTT. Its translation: CASRDRAPDQPQHF.

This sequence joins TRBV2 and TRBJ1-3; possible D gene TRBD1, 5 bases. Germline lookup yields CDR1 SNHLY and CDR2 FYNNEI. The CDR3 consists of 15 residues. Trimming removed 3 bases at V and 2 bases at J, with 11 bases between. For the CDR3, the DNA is TGTGCCAGCAGTGATTACATGGGGCCTGGAAACACCATATATTTT. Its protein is CASSDYMGPGNTIYF.

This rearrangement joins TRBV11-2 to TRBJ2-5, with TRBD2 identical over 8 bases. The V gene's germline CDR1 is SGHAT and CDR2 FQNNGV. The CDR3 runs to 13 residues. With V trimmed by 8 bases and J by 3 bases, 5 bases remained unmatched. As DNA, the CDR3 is TGTGCCAGCGCGGGGGGCGCGGAAGAGACCCAGTACTTC. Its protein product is CASAGGAEETQYF.

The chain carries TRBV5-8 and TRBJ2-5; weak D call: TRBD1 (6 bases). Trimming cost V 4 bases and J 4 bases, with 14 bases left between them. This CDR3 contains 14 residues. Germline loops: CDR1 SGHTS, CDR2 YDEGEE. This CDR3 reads CASSPTGSGETQYF. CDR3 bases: TGTGCCAGCAGCCCAACAGGGAGCGGAGAGACCCAGTACTTC.

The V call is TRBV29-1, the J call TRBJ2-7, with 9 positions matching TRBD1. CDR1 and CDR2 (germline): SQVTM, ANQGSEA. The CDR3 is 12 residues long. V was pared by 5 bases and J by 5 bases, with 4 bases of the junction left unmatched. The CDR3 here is CSVLQGANEQYF. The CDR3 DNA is TGCAGCGTTTTACAGGGGGCGAACGAGCAGTACTTC.

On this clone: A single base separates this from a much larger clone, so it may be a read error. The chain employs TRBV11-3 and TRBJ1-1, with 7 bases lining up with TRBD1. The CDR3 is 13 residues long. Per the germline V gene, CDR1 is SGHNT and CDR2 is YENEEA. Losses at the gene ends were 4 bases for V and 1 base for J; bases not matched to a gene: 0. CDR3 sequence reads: CASSWDRNTEAFF. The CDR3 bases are TGTGCCAGCAGCTGGGACAGGAACACTGAAGCTTTCTTT.

CDR3 protein: CASTQTGLYNSPLHF. The DNA for the CDR3 is TGTGCCAGCACCCAGACAGGGCTGTATAATTCACCCCTCCACTTT. V gene TRBV6-5 combines with J gene TRBJ1-6, with TRBD1 matching over 7 bases. There are 15 residues in the CDR3. Germline CDR1 MNHEY, CDR2 SVGAGI. The V segment lost 7 bases and the J segment 4 bases; nucleotides outside the gene matches: 7.

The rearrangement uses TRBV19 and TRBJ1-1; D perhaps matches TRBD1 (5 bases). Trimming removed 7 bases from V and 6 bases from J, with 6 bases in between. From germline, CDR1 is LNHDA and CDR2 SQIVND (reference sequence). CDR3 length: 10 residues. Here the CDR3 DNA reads TGTGCCAGTACGGGGGCTGAAGCTTTCTTT. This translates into CASTGAEAFF.

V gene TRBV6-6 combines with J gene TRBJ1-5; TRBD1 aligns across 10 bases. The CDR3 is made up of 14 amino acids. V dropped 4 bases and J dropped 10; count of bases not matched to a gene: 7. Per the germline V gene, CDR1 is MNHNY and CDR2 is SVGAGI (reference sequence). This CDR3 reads CASSSRTGGLPQHF. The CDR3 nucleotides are TGTGCCAGCAGTTCACGGACAGGGGGGCTACCCCAGCATTTT.

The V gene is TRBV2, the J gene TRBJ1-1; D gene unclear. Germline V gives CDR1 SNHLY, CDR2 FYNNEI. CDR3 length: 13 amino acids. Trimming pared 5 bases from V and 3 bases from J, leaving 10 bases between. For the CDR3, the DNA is TGTGCCAGCAGTAAGGAGTTGCACACTGAAGCTTTCTTT. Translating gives CASSKELHTEAFF.

The chain's CDR3 is CASSEYRGQIGETQYF. CDR3 nucleotide sequence: TGTGCCAGCAGTGAATATCGCGGGCAAATAGGGGAGACCCAGTACTTC. J is TRBJ2-5 and V is TRBV25-1, with D tentatively TRBD2 (5 bases). Trimming removed 0 bases from V and 5 bases from J, with 16 bases in between. Germline V gene data show CDR1 as MGHDK and CDR2 as SYGVNS. The CDR3 runs 16 residues.

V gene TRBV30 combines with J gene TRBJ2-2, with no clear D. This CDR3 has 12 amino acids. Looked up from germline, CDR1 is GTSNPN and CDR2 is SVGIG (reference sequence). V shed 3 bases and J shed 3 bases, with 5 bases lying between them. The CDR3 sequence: CAWRADTGELFF. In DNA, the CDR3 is TGTGCCTGGAGGGCTGACACCGGGGAGCTGTTTTTT.

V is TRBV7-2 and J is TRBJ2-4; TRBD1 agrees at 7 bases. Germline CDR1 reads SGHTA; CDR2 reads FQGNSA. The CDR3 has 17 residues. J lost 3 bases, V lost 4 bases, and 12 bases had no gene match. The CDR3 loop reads CASSSPPLQGLKNIQYF. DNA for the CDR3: TGTGCCAGCAGCTCGCCTCCCCTACAGGGGCTCAAAAACATTCAGTACTTC.

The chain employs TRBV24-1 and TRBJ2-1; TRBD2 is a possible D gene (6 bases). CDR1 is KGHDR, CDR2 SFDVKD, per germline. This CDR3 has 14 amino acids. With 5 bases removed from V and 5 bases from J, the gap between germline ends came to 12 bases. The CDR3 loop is CATSGHGLNNEQFF. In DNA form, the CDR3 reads TGTGCCACCAGTGGCCATGGACTAAACAATGAGCAGTTCTTC.

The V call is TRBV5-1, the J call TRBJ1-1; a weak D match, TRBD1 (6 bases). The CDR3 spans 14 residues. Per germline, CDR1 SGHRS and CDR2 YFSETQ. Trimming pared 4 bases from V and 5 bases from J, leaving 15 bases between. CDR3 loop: CASSPQGPWTEAFF. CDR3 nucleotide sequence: TGCGCCAGCAGCCCACAGGGACCATGGACTGAAGCTTTCTTT.

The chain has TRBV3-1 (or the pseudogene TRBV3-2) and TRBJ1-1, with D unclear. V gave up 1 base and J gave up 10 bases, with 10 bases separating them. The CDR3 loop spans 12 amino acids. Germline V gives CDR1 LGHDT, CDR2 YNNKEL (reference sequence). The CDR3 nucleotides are TGTGCCAGCAGCCAAGTCGAAGGGAGAGCTTTCTTT. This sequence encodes CASSQVEGRAFF.

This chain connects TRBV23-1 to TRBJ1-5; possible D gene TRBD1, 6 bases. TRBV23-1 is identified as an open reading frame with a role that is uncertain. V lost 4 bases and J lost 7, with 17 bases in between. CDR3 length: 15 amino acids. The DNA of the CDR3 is TGCGCCAGCAGTCTTACAGGGAAGGGGAGCCAGCCCCAGCATTTT. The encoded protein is CASSLTGKGSQPQHF.

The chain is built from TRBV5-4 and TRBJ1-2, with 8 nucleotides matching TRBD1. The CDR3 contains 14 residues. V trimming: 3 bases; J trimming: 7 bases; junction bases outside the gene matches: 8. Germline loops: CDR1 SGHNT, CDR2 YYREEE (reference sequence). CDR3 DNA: TGTGCCAGCAGCTCGACCGGGACAGGCATTGGCTACACCTTC. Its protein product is CASSSTGTGIGYTF.

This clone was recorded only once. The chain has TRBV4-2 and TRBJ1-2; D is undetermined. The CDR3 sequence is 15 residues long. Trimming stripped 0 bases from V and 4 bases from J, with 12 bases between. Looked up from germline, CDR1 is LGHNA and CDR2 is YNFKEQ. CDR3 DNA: TGTGCCAGCAGCCAAGATTTTCCCGAGATCTATGGCTACACCTTC. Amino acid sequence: CASSQDFPEIYGYTF.

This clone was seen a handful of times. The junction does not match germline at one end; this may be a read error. CDR3 in amino acids: CARRSEGEGTHSHF. Written as DNA, the CDR3 is TGTGCCAGAAGATCCGAAGGGGAGGGGACCCACTCCCATTTT. The gene calls are TRBV5-3 and TRBJ1-6; D perhaps matches TRBD1 (5 bases). TRBV5-3 is reported as an ORF; its role is uncertain. The CDR3 contains 14 residues.

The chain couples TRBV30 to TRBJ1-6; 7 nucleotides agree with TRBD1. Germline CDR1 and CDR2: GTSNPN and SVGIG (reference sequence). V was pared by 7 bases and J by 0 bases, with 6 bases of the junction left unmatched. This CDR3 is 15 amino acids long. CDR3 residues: CAYGTASSYNSPLHF. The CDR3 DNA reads TGTGCCTATGGGACAGCGAGCTCCTATAATTCACCCCTCCACTTT.

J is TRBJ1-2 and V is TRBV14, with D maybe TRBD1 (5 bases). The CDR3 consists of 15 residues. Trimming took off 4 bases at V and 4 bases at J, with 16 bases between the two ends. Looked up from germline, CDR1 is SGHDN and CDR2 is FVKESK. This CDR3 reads CASSPNRGIGYGYTF. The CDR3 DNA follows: TGTGCCAGCAGCCCCAACCGGGGGATTGGCTATGGCTACACCTTC. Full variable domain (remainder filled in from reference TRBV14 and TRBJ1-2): EAGVTQFPSHSVIEKGQTVTLRCDPISGHDNLYWYRRVMGKEIKFLLHFVKESKQDESGMPNNRFLAERTGGTYSTLKVQPAELEDSGVYFCASSPNRGIGYGYTFGSGTRLTVV.

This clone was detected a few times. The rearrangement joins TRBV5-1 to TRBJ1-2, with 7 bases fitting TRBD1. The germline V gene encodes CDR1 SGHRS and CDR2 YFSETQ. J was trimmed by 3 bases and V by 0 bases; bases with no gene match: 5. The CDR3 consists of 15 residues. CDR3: CASSLEGAYYYGYTF. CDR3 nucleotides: TGCGCCAGCAGCTTGGAGGGGGCCTACTACTATGGCTACACCTTC.

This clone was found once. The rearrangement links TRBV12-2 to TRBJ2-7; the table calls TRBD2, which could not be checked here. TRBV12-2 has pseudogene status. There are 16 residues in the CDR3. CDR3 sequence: CASRPAGTSGNYEQYF. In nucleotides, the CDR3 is TGTGCAAGTCGCCCCGCCGGGACTAGCGGGAACTACGAGCAGTACTTC.